This is a list of T cell receptor beta chains from one sample in a study. TCRdb re-called the 5' RACE reads through MiXCR, storing one row per CDR3 protein. The sample contains roughly 50,000 distinct CDR3 sequences, roughly a sixth of which appear only once. The specimen sequenced was naive CD4+ T cells sorted from blood. Receptor source: a female donor with breast cancer. Both conserved end residues are part of each CDR3. The D gene is left open where the match is weak. Not every row has a clone size; where given, it reads once, few, many or a size class.

D gene | J gene | V gene | clone size | CDR3 DNA | CDR3 protein
- | TRBJ1-6 | TRBV27 | few | TGTGCCAGCACTGAACAGGGAGGGAATTCACCCCTCCACTTT | CASTEQGGNSPLHF
TRBD2 | TRBJ2-1 | TRBV9 | many | TGTGCCAGCAGCGTAGCCTCTAGCGGGAGAGGGTCGAATGAGCAGTTCTTC | CASSVASSGRGSNEQFF
TRBD2 | TRBJ2-1 | TRBV10-3 | many | TGTGCCATCAGTGCCCGGGGTAGCGGGGAGTACAATGAGCAGTTCTTC | CAISARGSGEYNEQFF
- | TRBJ1-1 | TRBV5-1 | - | TGCGCCAGCAGGTCCCAGGGCCACCTTTTCAACACTGAAGCTTTCTTT | CASRSQGHLFNTEAFF
TRBD2 | TRBJ2-1 | TRBV5-1 | - | TGCGCCAGCAGCTCGGGACTAGCGGGGGGCCCTGAGCAGTTCTTC | CASSSGLAGGPEQFF
- | TRBJ1-1 | TRBV6-5 | - | TGTGCCAGCAGTTACTCAGCAGCCCTAGGGCGCGAAGCTTTCTTT | CASSYSAALGREAFF
TRBD2 | TRBJ2-1 | TRBV20-1 | many | TGCAGTGCTAGAGAGCCCCTAGCGGGGGATGAGCAGTTCTTC | CSAREPLAGDEQFF
- | TRBJ2-2 | TRBV7-8 | few | TGTGCCAGCAGCTTAGCGCCCCTAGTCGGACGGCCCGGGGAGCTGTTTTTT | CASSLAPLVGRPGELFF
- | TRBJ1-3 | TRBV5-1 | - | TGCGCCAGCAGCTTGGCCTCTGGAAACACCATATATTTT | CASSLASGNTIYF
- | TRBJ1-4 | TRBV6-5 | - | TGTGCCAGCAGTTACTCGATTGGATTTAATGAAAAACTGTTTTTT | CASSYSIGFNEKLFF
- | TRBJ1-2 | TRBV7-2 | - | TGTGCCAGCAGCCCGTCGTCCGGGATCCACTTTAACTATGGCTACACCTTC | CASSPSSGIHFNYGYTF
- | TRBJ2-1 | TRBV7-9 | - | TGTGCCAGCCGGACGGCGGGCCGCTACAATGAGCAGTTCTTC | CASRTAGRYNEQFF
TRBD1 | TRBJ2-3 | TRBV24-1 | many | TGTGCCACCAGTGACGGGACAGCTTCTAGCACAGATACGCAGTATTTT | CATSDGTASSTDTQYF
TRBD2 | TRBJ2-1 | TRBV4-2 | few | TGTGCCAGCAGCCAAGATTTGGCTAGCGGGAACGTACGGGGCAATGAGCAGTTCTTC | CASSQDLASGNVRGNEQFF
TRBD1 | TRBJ2-7 | TRBV9 | - | TGTGCCAGCAGCGGACAGGGGGCCTACGAGCAGTACTTC | CASSGQGAYEQYF
- | TRBJ1-2 | TRBV3-1 | - | TGTGCCAGCAGCCACCATGGATCTGGGTTGACGGTAATAAACTATGGCTACACCTTC | CASSHHGSGLTVINYGYTF
TRBD2 | TRBJ2-3 | TRBV4-1 | many | TGCGCCAGCAGCCAAGAACCCCGGGCTAGCGGTAGCACAGATACGCAGTATTTT | CASSQEPRASGSTDTQYF
TRBD2 | TRBJ2-7 | TRBV7-2 | - | TGTGCCAGCAGCCCGGGACTAGCGGTTTTGGAGCAGTACTTC | CASSPGLAVLEQYF
- | TRBJ1-6 | TRBV7-9 | few | TGTGCCAGCAGCCGGACGGCGGACCTTCTCCCCCTCCACTTT | CASSRTADLLPLHF
- | TRBJ1-1 | TRBV5-1 | - | TGCGCCAGCAGCTTATTCAGCGCTCAAACTGAAGCTTTCTTT | CASSLFSAQTEAFF
- | TRBJ2-5 | TRBV5-5 | - | TGTGCCAGCAGCTTGCCAACCGGGACAAACCAAGAGACCCAGTACTTC | CASSLPTGTNQETQYF
TRBD1 | TRBJ2-2 | TRBV7-6 | - | TGTGCCAGCAGCTTTCTGGGACAGGGCGGCACCGGGGAGCTGTTTTTT | CASSFLGQGGTGELFF
TRBD2 | TRBJ2-1 | TRBV3-1 | - | TGTGCCAGCAGCCCGGATCCCGGTGGGGGAGGGAATGAGCAGTTCTTC | CASSPDPGGGGNEQFF
- | TRBJ2-4 | TRBV29-1 | many | TGCAGCGTCACGACGGATACTAAAAACATTCAGTACTTC | CSVTTDTKNIQYF
- | TRBJ2-7 | TRBV5-4 | - | TGTGCCAGCAGCCCTACACAGGGATCCTACGAGCAGTACTTC | CASSPTQGSYEQYF
- | TRBJ1-6 | TRBV6-2/TRBV6-3 | - | TGTGCCAGCAGTGGCCAGGGTTCGGGATCACCCCTCCACTTT | CASSGQGSGSPLHF
TRBD1 | TRBJ1-3 | TRBV15 | - | TGTGCCACCAGCAGAGATCGGCAGGGGGCTTTTGGAAACACCATATATTTT | CATSRDRQGAFGNTIYF
- | TRBJ1-4 | TRBV9 | - | TGTGCCAGCAGCGTCGGGACGGATGAAAAACTGTTTTTT | CASSVGTDEKLFF
- | TRBJ2-7 | TRBV6-1 | few | TGTGCCAGCAGCACTCAGGGCTCCTACGAGCAGTACTTC | CASSTQGSYEQYF
- | TRBJ2-1 | TRBV5-1 | - | TGCGCCAGCAGGGGAGAGGGGATAGCCTATGAGCAGTTCTTC | CASRGEGIAYEQFF
- | TRBJ2-3 | TRBV3-1 | - | TGTGCCAGCAGGTTGGGGGGAGTCACAGATACGCAGTATTTT | CASRLGGVTDTQYF
TRBD1 | TRBJ1-5 | TRBV19 | - | TGTGCCAGTAGTACTGGACAGGGGGCGGGACAGCCCCAGCATTTT | CASSTGQGAGQPQHF
- | TRBJ2-7 | TRBV15 | many | TGTGCCACCAGCAGACTTAAGACGGATTGGTCGTACGAGCAGTACTTC | CATSRLKTDWSYEQYF
TRBD1 | TRBJ2-7 | TRBV6-1 | few | TGTGCCAGCAGTGCCGACAGGGTTTCCCACGAGCAGTACTTC | CASSADRVSHEQYF
- | TRBJ2-3 | TRBV7-9 | many | TGTGCCAGCATCGAGAGGACGCACGCAGATACGCAGTATTTT | CASIERTHADTQYF
- | TRBJ2-3 | TRBV5-8 | few | TGTGCCAGCAGCTGGAGGATTGGGGAGCGGAATACGCAGTATTTT | CASSWRIGERNTQYF
TRBD2 | TRBJ2-1 | TRBV7-2 | - | TGTGCCAGCAGCTTGAGGCCTAGCGGGAGGGGTGAGCAGTTCTTC | CASSLRPSGRGEQFF
TRBD2 | TRBJ2-7 | TRBV28 | few | TGTGCCAGCAGTTTACCCCAGGTGACTAGCGGCTACGAGCAGTACTTC | CASSLPQVTSGYEQYF
- | TRBJ2-3 | TRBV7-2 | - | TGTGCCAGCAGCTTAGCGCAGGGTGGCGATACGCAGTATTTT | CASSLAQGGDTQYF
- | TRBJ2-7 | TRBV20-1 | once | TGCAGTGCTATGAAGGACGGATCGGCCTACGGGCAGTACTTC | CSAMKDGSAYGQYF
- | TRBJ2-2 | TRBV7-2 | - | TGTGCCAGCAGCTTAGTAGGTAGCAGACTCACCGGGGAGCTGTTTTTT | CASSLVGSRLTGELFF
TRBD1 | TRBJ2-7 | TRBV5-1 | - | TGCGCCAGCAGCTCCGGGACAGGGTCCGAGCAGTACTTC | CASSSGTGSEQYF
TRBD2 | TRBJ2-7 | TRBV12-3/TRBV12-4 | few | TGTGCCAGCAGTCGGGGGGGACTAAGGTCATCCTACGAGCAGTACTTC | CASSRGGLRSSYEQYF
- | TRBJ2-1 | TRBV7-9 | - | TGTGCCAGCAGCCCCTCTGCGACTGGCAATGAGCAGTTCTTC | CASSPSATGNEQFF
- | TRBJ1-2 | TRBV5-1 | - | TGCGCCAGCAGCGGCCAAAATTACTATGGCTACACCTTC | CASSGQNYYGYTF
TRBD2 | TRBJ2-1 | TRBV5-1 | - | TGCGCCAGCAGCGAGGGACTAGCGGTCTACAGTGAGCAGTTCTTC | CASSEGLAVYSEQFF
TRBD1 | TRBJ1-1 | TRBV30 | - | TGTGCCTGGGAGGGGACAGGGTATACTGAAGCTTTCTTT | CAWEGTGYTEAFF
- | TRBJ2-1 | TRBV5-1 | many | TGCGCCAGCAGCTTGGCGGGCCCCTCCTACAATGAGCAGTTCTTC | CASSLAGPSYNEQFF
- | TRBJ2-4 | TRBV6-2/TRBV6-3 | few | TGTGCCAGCAGTTCAGGTGGTTCTCTAGCCAAAAACATTCAGTACTTC | CASSSGGSLAKNIQYF
- | TRBJ1-3 | TRBV12-3/TRBV12-4 | few | TGTGCCAGCAGTCAGGACTTGAGTTTGAACACCATATATTTT | CASSQDLSLNTIYF
- | TRBJ2-2 | TRBV4-1 | few | TGCGCCAGCAGCCAAGATCTGGACAGCTCGAACACCGGGGAGCTGTTTTTT | CASSQDLDSSNTGELFF
- | TRBJ2-5 | TRBV12-2 | - | TGTGCAAGTCGCTTAGCCGTCCAAGAGACCCAGTACTTC | CASRLAVQETQYF
TRBD1 | TRBJ1-5 | TRBV24-1 | - | TGTGCCACCAGTCCCGGACAGGGTTGGGGGCAGCCCCAGCATTTT | CATSPGQGWGQPQHF